This is a list of T cell receptor beta chains from one sample in a study of shared clonotypes between healthy human individuals. The protocol was immunoSEQ multiplex PCR, while the TCRdb copy is restricted to in-frame clones and leaves out a portion. The sample gives fewer than 800,000 clones, just over 90% of which show up once; approximately 24% is in the top ten. What was sequenced was naive CD8+ T cells sorted from blood. These receptors originate from a man aged 30 to 45 in good health. Both conserved end residues are part of each CDR3. Fields, in order: clone size, D gene, CDR3 length, J gene, V gene, CDR3 DNA, CDR3 protein. The D gene is left open where the match is weak. A clone size is listed for some rows: how often the clone was seen (once, few, many), or a class if it is expanded.

.,.,15,TRBJ2-7,TRBV9,TGTGCCAGCAGCGTAGCTTACGGAGCCTCCTACGAGCAGTACTTC,CASSVAYGASYEQYF
.,TRBD1,16,TRBJ2-7,TRBV27,TGTGCCAGCAGTTTTAGCACAGGGGACGAAGGGTACGAGCAGTACTTC,CASSFSTGDEGYEQYF
.,TRBD1,15,TRBJ1-1,TRBV7-9,TGTGCCAGCAGCTTCACAGGGGGAGTCAACACTGAAGCTTTCTTT,CASSFTGGVNTEAFF
.,TRBD2,15,TRBJ2-7,TRBV13,TGTGCCAGCAGCTTTCGCGGGAGGAAGTCCTACGAGCAGTACTTC,CASSFRGRKSYEQYF
.,TRBD2,18,TRBJ2-1,TRBV19,TGTGCCAGTAGTATTGGATGGAGCGGGAGGGAATTCTTCGGTGAGCAGTTCTTC,CASSIGWSGREFFGEQFF
.,TRBD2,14,TRBJ2-1,TRBV29-1,TGCAGCGTTCGGACTAGCGAGACCTACAATGAGCAGTTCTTC,CSVRTSETYNEQFF
once,.,15,TRBJ2-1,TRBV6-6,TGTGCCAGCATGCGGGACTTGAGCTCCTACAATGAGCAGTTCTTC,CASMRDLSSYNEQFF
.,.,13,TRBJ2-1,TRBV19,TGTGCCAGTAGTCCGCTAGCGAGGAATGAGCAGTTCTTC,CASSPLARNEQFF
.,TRBD2,16,TRBJ2-1,TRBV29-1,TGCAGCGTTGAGGGGCTAGCGGGAGCGCCGCCCAATGAGCAGTTCTTC,CSVEGLAGAPPNEQFF
.,TRBD2,12,TRBJ2-2,TRBV29-1,TGCAGCGTTCTGGGGACTAGCGGGTGGCTGTTTTTT,CSVLGTSGWLFF
.,.,14,TRBJ2-7,TRBV27,TGTGCCAGCAGTTGGGGGCTAGGGGAGTTCAAGCAGTACTTC,CASSWGLGEFKQYF
.,.,17,TRBJ2-2,TRBV15,TGTGCCACCAGCACATCGGGCAGGGCTACGAACACCGGGGAGCTGTTTTTT,CATSTSGRATNTGELFF
.,TRBD1,12,TRBJ1-1,TRBV29-1,TGCAGCGTTGAAACAGGGGATACTGAAGCTTTCTTT,CSVETGDTEAFF
.,.,11,TRBJ1-1,TRBV4-3,TGCGCCAGCAGCACCGGCACTGAAGCTTTCTTT,CASSTGTEAFF
.,.,17,TRBJ1-3,TRBV4-1,TGCGCCAGCAGCCAAGAATTGTCGATAGGGACCGGAAACACCATATATTTT,CASSQELSIGTGNTIYF
.,TRBD1,17,TRBJ2-1,TRBV12-5,TGTGCTAGTGGTCCGGGGACAGAAAGAGGCCGCTACAATGAGCAGTTCTTC,CASGPGTERGRYNEQFF
.,.,15,TRBJ2-3,TRBV4-3,TGCGCCAGCAGCCAAGACCGGACTCACACAGATACGCAGTATTTT,CASSQDRTHTDTQYF
.,.,15,TRBJ2-3,TRBV6-5,TGTGCCAGCAGTTACTCGACAGGTTTTACAGATACGCAGTATTTT,CASSYSTGFTDTQYF
.,.,14,TRBJ1-4,TRBV27,TGTGCCAGCAGTTTGTTAGGACGGGAGGAAAAACTGTTTTTT,CASSLLGREEKLFF
.,.,16,TRBJ2-7,TRBV27,TGTGCCAGCAGCCCACCGGGTGGGGGGCGCGCCAACGAGCAGTACTTC,CASSPPGGGRANEQYF
few,.,12,TRBJ1-2,TRBV7-9,TGTGCCAGCGGAAGTAGAGGGAGTGGCTACACCTTC,CASGSRGSGYTF
few,.,10,TRBJ1-5,TRBV11-2,TGTGCCAGGGGAAATCAGCCCCAGCATTTT,CARGNQPQHF
.,.,13,TRBJ1-1,TRBV15,TGTGCCACCAGCACCCTGAGGAACACTGAAGCTTTCTTT,CATSTLRNTEAFF
.,.,14,TRBJ1-1,TRBV4-1,TGCGCCAGCAGCCAACAGGGCGCGGAGACTGAAGCTTTCTTT,CASSQQGAETEAFF
few,.,17,TRBJ2-1,TRBV21-1,TGTGCCAGCAGCATCCCTGCAGCGGGAGGGTCCTACAATGAGCAGTTCTTC,CASSIPAAGGSYNEQFF
.,.,16,TRBJ1-1,TRBV28,TGTGCCAGCAGCTCCTGGGTCCTACCGGAGGGCCCTGAAGCTTTCTTT,CASSSWVLPEGPEAFF
once,TRBD1,14,TRBJ2-5,TRBV6-5,TGTGCCAGCAGTGACGACAGGGTACGAGAGACCCAGTACTTC,CASSDDRVRETQYF
.,.,15,TRBJ1-5,TRBV11-2,TGTGCCAGCAGCAGCTCCCGGGGAGAGAATCAGCCCCAGCATTTT,CASSSSRGENQPQHF
.,TRBD1,15,TRBJ2-2,TRBV19,TGTGCCGTTGGACAGGGATTTTTTGGGGCCGGGGAGCTGTTTTTT,CAVGQGFFGAGELFF
.,TRBD1,16,TRBJ2-1,TRBV10-3,TGTGCCATCAGTGTGAGGACAGGACAACCCTACAATGAGCAGTTCTTC,CAISVRTGQPYNEQFF
.,.,13,TRBJ1-5,TRBV27,TGTGCCAGCAGTTTAGGTCCAGGGGAGCCCCAGCATTTT,CASSLGPGEPQHF